This T cell receptor beta chain was captured in a study of T cell responses to AZD1222 COVID-19 vaccine. Findings and caveats of the study: Spike-specific TCR depth and breadth grew after two AZD1222 doses. Donors skewed white British and female; clonal diversity was possibly underestimated. Repertoire sampling occurred only after the peak T cell response.

This clone was found once. No antigen is known for it. Measured with immunoSEQ multiplex PCR; TCRdb has only the in-frame clones, and not every one. Seen here are 45,000 to 60,000 clones, 65% to 80% observed once, and the top ten hold around 7%. This TCR came from an adult in good health. The source was peripheral blood, collected on day 0 of AZD1222 vaccination.

The CDR3 coding sequence is TGTGCCAGCAGTTACTTGAAACAGGGGACTGAAGCTTTCTTT. Its protein product is CASSYLKQGTEAFF. The rearrangement joins TRBV6-6 to TRBJ1-1; 7 bases are a match to TRBD1. The ends lost 1 base at V and 5 bases at J; junction bases unmatched: 4. This CDR3 contains 14 residues. Germline assignment: CDR1 MNHNY and CDR2 SVGAGI (reference sequence).